A single T cell receptor (beta chain) is shown here with its context. Its target is unknown. The data were taken from a study of cytomegalovirus exposure and HLA in healthy donors. Germline lookup yields CDR1 SGHTS and CDR2 YDEGEE. With V trimmed by 0 bases and J by 3 bases, 3 bases remained unmatched. The CDR3 runs to 17 residues. Whole-study findings and limits: The study carried out a later analysis of TCR beta sequences. It associated under 20,000 of them with specific HLA alleles at a false discovery rate of 0.05. It was reported in a later analysis that an Asian-associated ancestry cluster showed fewer N-insertions than the 666-donor mean. Some 150 TCR beta chains were listed as cytomegalovirus-associated.

PCR used 60 Vbeta primers and 13 Jbeta primers. Generated by immunoSEQ multiplex PCR, the TCRdb table keeps only in-frame clones and is missing some. The sample has 150,000 or so clones, more than 60% seen once. The chain links TRBV5-8 to TRBJ2-6, with 10 bases aligning to TRBD1. Sequenced: PBMCs. The sequence was obtained from a man aged 40-50 years in good health and CMV-seropositive. The CDR3 region is CASSLGQGAFGANVLTF. In nucleotides, the CDR3 is TGTGCCAGCAGCTTGGGACAGGGGGCGTTTGGGGCCAACGTCCTGACTTTC.